The rows below give T cell receptor beta chains drawn from one sample of a study of blood T cell repertoires in COVID-19. The assay was immunoSEQ multiplex PCR, and TCRdb's table has in-frame clones only and misses some. The repertoire holds 110,000 to 150,000 clones, approximately 88% seen once, with 5.5% in the top ten. Sample: PBMCs or T cells enriched from blood (not recorded which). The source of these receptors is a man in his forties with acute COVID-19. CDR3s include the opening cysteine and the closing phenylalanine or tryptophan. D genes are given only for firm matches. Some rows mark clone size as missing; the rest say once, few, many or name a class of expanded clone.

TRBV2	TRBJ1-2	-	-	TGTGCCAGCACCGACAGGCTCTATGGCTACACCTTC	CASTDRLYGYTF
TRBV7-9	TRBJ2-2	-	TRBD1	TGTGCCAGCAGCTTAATGGACAGGGCCACCGGGGAGCTGTTTTTT	CASSLMDRATGELFF
TRBV5-5	TRBJ2-3	-	TRBD2	TGTGCCAGCAGCTTGGACAGCGGGAGGGAGGAAACGCAGTATTTT	CASSLDSGREETQYF
TRBV9	TRBJ2-3	-	TRBD2	TGTGCCAGCAGCCTACGACTAGCGGGATTGGATACGCAGTATTTT	CASSLRLAGLDTQYF
TRBV19	TRBJ1-1	-	-	TGTGCCAGTAGTTTCGGACATACGAACACTGAAGCTTTCTTT	CASSFGHTNTEAFF
TRBV28	TRBJ2-3	-	TRBD2	TGTGCCAGCAGCCCTCTAGCGGGAGGGCCAGATACGCAGTATTTT	CASSPLAGGPDTQYF
TRBV2	TRBJ1-6	-	-	TGTGCCAGCAGTGAGATCGGGGTGGTAAATAATTCACCCCTCCACTTT	CASSEIGVVNNSPLHF
TRBV5-1	TRBJ1-1	-	-	TGCGCCAGCAGCCCTTCGGGGAACACTGAAGCTTTCTTT	CASSPSGNTEAFF
TRBV3-1/TRBV3-2	TRBJ2-1	-	TRBD2	TGTGCCAGCAGCCAAGATTCGGGGGGCTACAATGAGCAGTTCTTC	CASSQDSGGYNEQFF
TRBV6-2/TRBV6-3	TRBJ2-7	-	TRBD1	TGTGCCAGCAGTTACCGTCGGACAGGTAGCTCCTACGAGCAGTACTTC	CASSYRRTGSSYEQYF
TRBV5-6	TRBJ2-7	once	-	TGTGCCAGCAGCCCCACCGGGACACAGCAGGAGCAGTACTTC	CASSPTGTQQEQYF
TRBV5-1	TRBJ2-2	-	TRBD2	TGCGCCAGCAGCTTGGCGGGGGGGCACACCGGGGAGCTGTTTTTT	CASSLAGGHTGELFF
TRBV6-5	TRBJ1-5	-	-	TGTGCCAGCAGTATTCAGGGGCAGCCCCAGCATTTT	CASSIQGQPQHF
TRBV11-2	TRBJ2-7	-	TRBD2	TGTGCCAGCAGCTTAATGAGCGGGGGAACTTACGAGCAGTACTTC	CASSLMSGGTYEQYF
TRBV11-2	TRBJ2-5	-	-	TGTGCCAGCAGCTCAGGGGCCCAAGAGACCCAGTACTTC	CASSSGAQETQYF
TRBV13	TRBJ1-2	-	-	TGTGCCAGTCGGGAGGGCAGCAACTATGGCTACACCTTC	CASREGSNYGYTF
TRBV5-6	TRBJ1-4	-	TRBD1	TGTGCCAGCAGCTTGGCCTTGGGACAGGGGAGGGAAAAACTGTTTTTT	CASSLALGQGREKLFF